These 24 T cell receptor beta chains share one sample of origin, sequenced in a study of blood T cell repertoires in COVID-19. The repertoire was sequenced with immunoSEQ multiplex PCR; TCRdb's copy has only in-frame clones and lacks some. This table holds 25,000 to 35,000 clones, 92% found once. The sequencing sample was made of peripheral blood. These TCRs come from a man over 45 with active COVID-19.

This chain links TRBV12-3 or TRBV12-4 with TRBJ1-1; TRBD1 agrees at 7 bases. The CDR3 has 13 residues. V lost 8 bases, J lost 0 bases, and 3 bases stayed unmatched. In DNA form, the CDR3 reads TGTGCCAGCGTCAGGGGGTTGAACACTGAAGCTTTCTTT. It translates to CASVRGLNTEAFF.

The rearrangement links TRBV3-1 (or the pseudogene TRBV3-2) to TRBJ2-3; TRBD1 matches 8 bases. Germline V gives CDR1 LGHDT, CDR2 YNNKEL (reference sequence). The J segment lost 3 bases and the V segment lost 1 base, leaving 6 bases of the junction unmatched. The CDR3 is made up of 16 amino acids. CDR3 in amino acids: CASSQALTGETDTQYF. The DNA of the CDR3 is TGTGCCAGCAGCCAAGCGCTGACAGGGGAGACAGATACGCAGTATTTT.

The chain couples TRBV20-1 to TRBJ1-2; D not resolved. The V end lost 3 bases, the J end lost 8 bases, and 10 bases lay between the germline ends. The germline CDR1 and CDR2 sequences are DFQATT and SNEGSKA (reference sequence). The CDR3 extends over 11 amino acids. The CDR3 sequence is CSARASLGYTF. The CDR3 DNA is TGCAGTGCTAGGGCTTCTCTGGGCTACACCTTC.

The chain joins TRBV6-5 to TRBJ1-1, with a weak D call TRBD1 (6 bases). V was shortened by 8 bases and J by 1 base, with 14 bases between the two germline ends. The V gene's germline CDR1 is MNHEY and CDR2 SVGAGI. The CDR3 consists of 14 residues. Written as DNA, the CDR3 is TGTGCCAGCGGGGCCAGGGGTCAGAACACTGAAGCTTTCTTT. Encoded protein: CASGARGQNTEAFF.

V is TRBV19 and J is TRBJ1-2; possibly TRBD1 for D (6 bases). There are 14 residues in the CDR3. Trimming pared 4 bases from V and 6 bases from J, leaving 15 bases between. The germline V gene encodes CDR1 LNHDA and CDR2 SQIVND (reference sequence). The CDR3 here is CASSSRGAGHGYTF. CDR3 in DNA: TGTGCCAGTAGTAGCCGGGGGGCTGGCCATGGCTACACCTTC.

The chain has TRBV7-6 and TRBJ2-2, with 8 bases aligning to TRBD1. The length of the CDR3 is 18 residues. Germline V gene sequence: CDR1 SGHVS, CDR2 FNYEAQ. V lost 3 bases, J lost 1 base, and 10 bases stayed unmatched. The CDR3 spells CASSFLNTGGKNTGELFF. DNA of the CDR3: TGTGCCAGCAGCTTCCTTAACACAGGGGGGAAGAACACCGGGGAGCTGTTTTTT.

CDR3 protein: CSVFGFGGLLVSNEQFF. In nucleotides, the CDR3 is TGCAGCGTTTTCGGCTTTGGGGGCCTACTGGTATCAAATGAGCAGTTCTTC. This sequence joins TRBV29-1 and TRBJ2-1; TRBD1 is a possible D gene (6 bases). The CDR3 runs 17 residues. V lost 5 bases and J 7 bases, leaving 27 bases between the germline ends. Germline lookup yields CDR1 SQVTM and CDR2 ANQGSEA.

The chain has TRBV3-1 (or the pseudogene TRBV3-2) and TRBJ2-5, with a weak D call TRBD2 (6 bases). Germline V gene lookup returns CDR1 LGHDT and CDR2 YNNKEL (reference sequence). This CDR3 region has 16 residues. V was cut by 0 bases and J by 5 bases, with 16 bases left in between. For the CDR3, the DNA is TGTGCCAGCAGCCAAGATCGGGGCTCCCGGGGGGAGACCCAGTACTTC. Amino acids: CASSQDRGSRGETQYF.

This chain links TRBV10-1 with TRBJ1-3; D is unresolved. Germline values: CDR1 WNHNN, CDR2 SYGVQD (reference sequence). This CDR3 has 14 amino acids. Trimming stripped 6 bases from V and 0 bases from J, with 9 bases between. This CDR3 reads CASRGAGSGNTIYF. The CDR3, as DNA: TGCGCCAGCAGAGGAGCCGGCTCTGGAAACACCATATATTTT.

In its sample, this clone was seen a few times. The chain has TRBV19 and TRBJ2-1; 8 bases line up with TRBD2. There are 15 residues in the CDR3. Trimming cost V 5 bases and J 7 bases; bases outside gene matches: 10. Germline V gene data show CDR1 as LNHDA and CDR2 as SQIVND (reference sequence). The CDR3 protein is CASSDVAGMRNEQFF. The CDR3 DNA is TGTGCCAGTAGTGACGTAGCGGGAATGAGGAATGAGCAGTTCTTC.

This chain uses TRBV6-5 with TRBJ2-2; TRBD2 matches 11 bases. The CDR3 extends over 16 amino acids. The V and J ends lost 4 bases and 0 bases, in that order; junction bases with no gene match: 1. Germline loops: CDR1 MNHEY, CDR2 SVGAGI. The CDR3, as DNA: TGTGCCAGCAGTTTGACTAGCGGGGCGAACACCGGGGAGCTGTTTTTT. Its translation is CASSLTSGANTGELFF.

The V call is TRBV7-9, the J call TRBJ1-5; 12 bases map to TRBD1. The length of the CDR3 is 16 residues. Losses at the gene ends were 5 bases for V and 1 base for J; bases not matched to a gene: 3. CDR1 and CDR2 from the germline V gene are SEHNR and FQNEAQ (reference sequence). CDR3 in amino acids: CASSPGQGASNQPQHF. Written as DNA, the CDR3 is TGTGCCAGCAGCCCGGGACAGGGGGCCAGCAATCAGCCCCAGCATTTT.

The rearrangement uses TRBV11-3 and TRBJ2-7; 10 bases are shared with TRBD2. Trimming cost V 1 base and J 6 bases; bases outside gene matches: 6. Germline V gene lookup returns CDR1 SGHNT and CDR2 YENEEA. CDR3 length: 15 residues. In DNA form, the CDR3 reads TGTGCCAGCAGCTTAGTACTAGCGGGGTCGGCCGAGCAGTACTTC. It codes for CASSLVLAGSAEQYF. Using reference TRBV11-3 and TRBJ2-7 for the parts outside the CDR3, the full variable domain is EAGVVQSPRYKIIEKKQPVAFWCNPISGHNTLYWYLQNLGQGPELLIRYENEEAVDDSQLPKDRFSAERLKGVDSTLKIQPAELGDSAVYLCASSLVLAGSAEQYFGPGTRLTVT.

CDR3 region: CAWNRFGNQPQHF. The DNA of the CDR3 is TGTGCCTGGAATCGGTTCGGCAATCAGCCCCAGCATTTT. The J gene is TRBJ1-5, the V gene TRBV30; D uncertain. This CDR3 contains 13 residues. V shed 4 bases and J shed 2 bases, with 9 bases lying between them. Germline CDR1 is GTSNPN and CDR2 is SVGIG (reference sequence).

This clone was seen only once. This chain uses TRBV9 with TRBJ2-1, with 9 bases matching TRBD2. CDR3 length: 16 amino acids. The V gene's germline CDR1 is SGDLS and CDR2 YYNGEE. The V gene end was trimmed by 4 bases and the J gene end by 4 bases; junction bases not matched to a gene: 9. CDR3 region: CASSRTPTSGYNEQFF. The DNA for the CDR3 is TGTGCCAGCAGCAGGACCCCCACTAGCGGGTACAATGAGCAGTTCTTC.

The CDR3, as DNA: TGTGCCAGCAGCCAAGCGGGACTAGCGTACGAGCAGTACTTC. The encoded protein is CASSQAGLAYEQYF. The chain recombines TRBV4-2 with TRBJ2-7; 10 bases match TRBD2. Germline CDR1 is LGHNA and CDR2 is YNFKEQ. CDR3 length equals 14 residues. With V trimmed by 1 base and J by 4 bases, 1 base remained unmatched.

By share, this clone ranks as medium-sized. The chain joins TRBV4-2 to TRBJ2-7; 13 positions agree with TRBD2. The CDR3 consists of 14 residues. The germline V gene has CDR1 LGHNA and CDR2 YNFKEQ. Losses at the gene ends were 4 bases for V and 6 bases for J; bases not matched to a gene: 3. The CDR3 reads CASSPRTSGSEQYF. In DNA form, the CDR3 reads TGTGCCAGCAGCCCTCGGACTAGCGGGAGCGAGCAGTACTTC.

The chain links TRBV5-1 to TRBJ2-7; the match to TRBD1 covers 9 bases. The germline V gene encodes CDR1 SGHRS and CDR2 YFSETQ. The CDR3 is 15 residues long. V shed 0 bases, J shed 1 base, and the junction held 2 bases outside the gene matches. The CDR3, as DNA: TGCGCCAGCAGCTTGGGACAGGGGGTTTCCTACGAGCAGTACTTC. Its protein product is CASSLGQGVSYEQYF.

The chain joins TRBV3-1 (or the pseudogene TRBV3-2) to TRBJ1-3; no clear D. V gave up 0 bases and J gave up 0 bases, with 6 bases separating them. The length of the CDR3 is 15 residues. Germline-derived CDR1 and CDR2 are LGHDT and YNNKEL (reference sequence). The CDR3 region is CASSQETISGNTIYF. DNA for the CDR3: TGTGCCAGCAGCCAAGAGACAATCTCTGGAAACACCATATATTTT.

The rearrangement joins TRBV5-1 to TRBJ2-7; 11 nucleotides line up with TRBD1. CDR3 length: 15 residues. After removal of 4 bases from V and 5 bases from J, the junction contained 8 bases not matched to a gene. Germline V gives CDR1 SGHRS, CDR2 YFSETQ. CDR3 nucleotide sequence: TGCGCCAGCAGCCCGCTCGGACAGGGGGCACACGAGCAGTACTTC. The encoded protein is CASSPLGQGAHEQYF.

The chain carries TRBV7-6 and TRBJ2-2, with D possibly matching TRBD1 (6 bases). Trimming cost V 5 bases and J 5 bases, with 12 bases left between them. The CDR3 has 14 amino acids. Germline CDR1 and CDR2: SGHVS and FNYEAQ. CDR3 sequence reads: CASSRKGETGELFF. CDR3 nucleotide sequence: TGTGCCAGCAGCCGTAAGGGGGAGACCGGGGAGCTGTTTTTT.

The chain recombines TRBV6-6 with TRBJ1-5; D gene unclear. The CDR3 sequence is 12 residues long. Per germline, CDR1 MNHNY and CDR2 SVGAGI (reference sequence). V lost 3 bases to trimming and J lost 6 bases, with 6 bases between them. The CDR3 sequence: CASSYLAQPQHF. The CDR3 nucleotides read TGTGCCAGCAGTTATCTGGCTCAGCCCCAGCATTTT.

This sequence joins TRBV28 and TRBJ1-2, with unresolved D. Germline assignment: CDR1 MDHEN and CDR2 SYDVKM. V was shortened by 1 base and J by 4 bases, with 10 bases between the two germline ends. This CDR3 spans 14 amino acids. CDR3 bases: TGTGCCAGCAGTTTATCTTCACAGACCTATGGCTACACCTTC. Residues: CASSLSSQTYGYTF.

This clone appeared a few times. V usage is TRBV5-1 and J usage is TRBJ1-1; TRBD1 might be the D (6 bases). The CDR3 has 14 amino acids. With 1 base removed from V and 3 bases from J, the gap between germline ends came to 10 bases. CDR1 SGHRS and CDR2 YFSETQ come from the germline V gene. CDR3 coding DNA: TGCGCCAGCAGCTTGCAGGGGCCGTACACTGAAGCTTTCTTT. Encoded protein: CASSLQGPYTEAFF.